These 21 T cell receptor beta chains originate from one sample sequenced in a study of cytomegalovirus exposure and HLA in healthy donors. Primers: 60 Vbeta forward and 13 Jbeta reverse. Sequencing was performed with immunoSEQ multiplex PCR; in TCRdb, only in-frame clones are kept and a portion is missing. The table shows about 160,000 clones, with 80% occurring only once. The sample comprised PBMCs. The receptors derive from a man between 18 and 35 years old in good health and CMV-seropositive.

The V call is TRBV19, the J call TRBJ1-2; possible D gene TRBD1, 6 bases. V was clipped by 6 bases and J by 5 bases, with 16 bases between them. The CDR3 runs to 14 residues. Germline V gene data show CDR1 as LNHDA and CDR2 as SQIVND (reference sequence). The CDR3 DNA reads as TGTGCCAGTAGCCATACCAACAGGGTGTATGGCTACACCTTC. Translating it yields CASSHTNRVYGYTF.

This chain links TRBV19 with TRBJ1-5, with 7 bases lining up with TRBD1. Germline-derived CDR1 and CDR2 are LNHDA and SQIVND (reference sequence). V trimming: 2 bases; J trimming: 0 bases; junction bases outside the gene matches: 7. This CDR3 contains 17 residues. As DNA, the CDR3 is TGTGCCAGTAGTATATCAGGGACAGCTTATAGCAATCAGCCCCAGCATTTT. It is translated as CASSISGTAYSNQPQHF.

In this sample, this clone turned up once. The junction does not match germline at one end; this may be a read error. The rearrangement joins TRBV10-2 to TRBJ2-1, with 12 bases fitting TRBD2. The germline V gene has CDR1 WSHSY and CDR2 SAAADI. This CDR3 is 15 amino acids long. CDR3 in amino acids: CASRETSGRMDEQFF. The CDR3 DNA sequence: TGCGCCAGCCGTGAGACTAGCGGGAGAATGGATGAGCAGTTCTTC.

This clone was observed a single time. The rearrangement uses TRBV7-9 and TRBJ1-3; no firm D call. V lost 2 bases and J lost 0, with 8 bases in between. Germline V CDR1 and CDR2: SEHNR, FQNEAQ (reference sequence). This CDR3 is built from 15 residues. As DNA, the CDR3 is TGTGCCAGCAGCTTAATTTCCAGCTCTGGAAACACCATATATTTT. It translates to CASSLISSSGNTIYF.

This clone was recorded a few times. J is TRBJ1-2 and V is TRBV27, with a tentative D call TRBD1 (6 bases). This CDR3 spans 14 amino acids. The germline gives CDR1 MNHEY, CDR2 SMNVEV (reference sequence). V was cut by 7 bases and J by 0 bases, with 12 bases left in between. The CDR3 DNA reads as TGTGCCAGCAAAAGACAGGAAGCTAACTATGGCTACACCTTC. This translates into CASKRQEANYGYTF.

V usage is TRBV5-1 and J usage is TRBJ1-2; the match to TRBD1 covers 8 bases. Germline assignment: CDR1 SGHRS and CDR2 YFSETQ. Unmatched junction bases numbered 6, after V lost 4 bases and J lost 4 bases. The CDR3 has 14 amino acids. CDR3 sequence: CASSPDQGAYGYTF. CDR3 DNA sequence: TGCGCCAGCAGCCCTGACCAGGGGGCCTATGGCTACACCTTC.

The chain combines TRBV19 with TRBJ1-4; D remains ambiguous. This CDR3 has 16 amino acids. The V end lost 1 base, the J end lost 0 bases, and 9 bases lay between the germline ends. In germline, CDR1 is LNHDA, CDR2 SQIVND (reference sequence). The chain's CDR3 is CASSIVFGATNEKLFF. The DNA for the CDR3 is TGTGCCAGTAGTATAGTATTCGGGGCAACTAATGAAAAACTGTTTTTT. Full variable domain (rest looked up from reference TRBV19 and TRBJ1-4): DGGITQSPKYLFRKEGQNVTLSCEQNLNHDAMYWYRQDPGQGLRLIYYSQIVNDFQKGDIAEGYSVSREKKESFPLTVTSAQKNPTAFYLCASSIVFGATNEKLFFGSGTQLSVL.

V usage is TRBV6-1 and J usage is TRBJ1-1; TRBD1 aligns across 7 bases. Germline loops: CDR1 MNHNS, CDR2 SASEGT. Germline trimming cut 7 bases from V and 5 bases from J; bases unmatched to any gene: 4. The CDR3 has 12 amino acids. CDR3 in DNA: TGTGCCAGCACAGGGGGGCGGACTGAAGCTTTCTTT. Amino acid sequence: CASTGGRTEAFF.

In this sample, this clone turned up a few times. V usage is TRBV4-3 and J usage is TRBJ1-2; 12 nucleotides align to TRBD1. Losses at the gene ends were 2 bases for V and 8 bases for J; bases not matched to a gene: 6. CDR1 LGHNA and CDR2 YSLEER come from the germline V gene. The CDR3 spans 15 residues. The CDR3 coding sequence is TGCGCCAGCAGCCAACCTCTGGGACAGGGGGCGGGCTACACCTTC. Translation gives CASSQPLGQGAGYTF.

In nucleotides, the CDR3 is TGTGCCAGTAGTATATCAGCGGCGGGGAACACTGAAGCTTTCTTT. Protein: CASSISAAGNTEAFF. The chain combines TRBV19 with TRBJ1-1; D unresolved. V lost 2 bases and J 1 base, leaving 11 bases between the germline ends. This CDR3 has 15 amino acids. Germline values: CDR1 LNHDA, CDR2 SQIVND (reference sequence).

Written as DNA, the CDR3 is TGTGCCAGCAGCCGTCTGCGGAACACTGAAGCTTTCTTT. Its translation is CASSRLRNTEAFF. The V call is TRBV11-1, the J call TRBJ1-1; D not resolved. The CDR3 has 13 amino acids. The germline V gene encodes CDR1 SGHAT and CDR2 FQDESV (reference sequence). Trimming cost V 5 bases and J 1 base, with 8 bases left between them.

V and J are TRBV7-2 and TRBJ2-7; TRBD1 matches 9 bases. The length of the CDR3 is 15 residues. V gave up 1 base and J gave up 5 bases; unmatched junction bases: 6. Germline V CDR1 and CDR2: SGHTA, FQGNSA. This CDR3 is CASSLGDREVNEQYF. CDR3 coding DNA: TGTGCCAGCAGCTTAGGGGACAGGGAGGTCAACGAGCAGTACTTC.

The rearrangement links TRBV7-2 to TRBJ2-2, with D maybe TRBD1 (6 bases). Germline assignment: CDR1 SGHTA and CDR2 FQGNSA. Trimming cost V 1 base and J 5 bases, with 17 bases left between them. The CDR3 is 17 residues long. This CDR3 is CASSLGQESTVTGELFF. The CDR3 nucleotides are TGTGCCAGCAGCTTAGGACAGGAGTCGACCGTGACCGGGGAGCTGTTTTTT.

J is TRBJ2-2 and V is TRBV5-4, with TRBD1 as a possible D gene (6 bases). V was cut by 4 bases and J by 6 bases, with 16 bases left in between. The CDR3 totals 15 residues. In germline, CDR1 is SGHNT, CDR2 YYREEE (reference sequence). The CDR3 bases are TGTGCCAGCAGCAACAGGGACCTTTACGCCGGGGAGCTGTTTTTT. This gives the protein CASSNRDLYAGELFF.

V is TRBV11-2 and J is TRBJ2-7; the D is unclear. This CDR3 has 15 residues. CDR1 is SGHAT and CDR2 is FQNNGV in the germline V gene. Deletions cut 0 bases from V and 2 bases from J, with 11 bases between. The CDR3 DNA sequence: TGTGCCAGCAGCTTAGAATACATCTCGACCTACGAGCAGTACTTC. Its protein product is CASSLEYISTYEQYF. The full variable domain, in which reference TRBV11-2 and TRBJ2-7 provide the parts outside the CDR3, is EAGVAQSPRYKIIEKRQSVAFWCNPISGHATLYWYQQILGQGPKLLIQFQNNGVVDDSQLPKDRFSAERLKGVDSTLKIQPAKLEDSAVYLCASSLEYISTYEQYFGPGTRLTVT.

This sequence joins TRBV2 and TRBJ2-7; 9 positions agree with TRBD1. CDR1 SNHLY and CDR2 FYNNEI come from the germline V gene. V dropped 8 bases and J dropped 4; count of bases not matched to a gene: 9. The CDR3 length is 14 residues. CDR3 bases: TGTGCCAGCGCCCGCCGACAGGGGGGTTACGAGCAGTACTTC. Translation gives CASARRQGGYEQYF.

This chain uses TRBV5-1 with TRBJ2-7, with a weak D call TRBD2 (6 bases). The CDR3 covers 15 residues. V was cut by 0 bases and J by 0 bases, with 10 bases left in between. Germline CDR1 and CDR2: SGHRS and YFSETQ. CDR3 sequence (DNA): TGCGCCAGCAGCTTGGATGGGAGGAGCTCCTACGAGCAGTACTTC. It yields the protein CASSLDGRSSYEQYF.

The chain joins TRBV6-1 to TRBJ1-6; TRBD1 aligns across 8 bases. Germline lookup yields CDR1 MNHNS and CDR2 SASEGT. CDR3 length: 13 residues. V lost 10 bases, J lost 7 bases, and 6 bases stayed unmatched. The CDR3 sequence is CANRQGLNSPLHF. In DNA form, the CDR3 reads TGTGCCAACCGACAGGGGTTAAATTCACCCCTCCACTTT.

In DNA form, the CDR3 reads TGCGCCAGCAGCACATCCAGGGACAGTGGTGTTCCCCTCCACTTT. It yields the protein CASSTSRDSGVPLHF. The chain uses TRBV5-1 and TRBJ1-6, with 7 nucleotides matching TRBD1. CDR1 and CDR2 from the germline V gene are SGHRS and YFSETQ. The V segment lost 4 bases and the J segment 13 bases; nucleotides outside the gene matches: 14. The length of the CDR3 is 15 residues. The full variable domain, rest sourced from reference TRBV5-1 and TRBJ1-6, is KAGVTQTPRYLIKTRGQQVTLSCSPISGHRSVSWYQQTPGQGLQFLFEYFSETQRNKGNFPGRFSGRQFSNSRSEMNVSTLELGDSALYLCASSTSRDSGVPLHFGNGTRLTVT.

J is TRBJ1-2 and V is TRBV9, with a tentative D call TRBD1 (6 bases). V shed 4 bases and J shed 8 bases, with 18 bases lying between them. Germline V gene lookup returns CDR1 SGDLS and CDR2 YYNGEE. The CDR3 contains 14 residues. CDR3 bases: TGTGCCAGCAGCTCCCCGGGGGGGGCGCGAGGCTACACCTTC. This codes for CASSSPGGARGYTF.

V usage is TRBV29-1 and J usage is TRBJ1-1; D perhaps matches TRBD1 (5 bases). The germline V gene has CDR1 SQVTM and CDR2 ANQGSEA. The CDR3 totals 11 residues. Trimming shortened V by 4 bases and J by 3 bases, and 6 bases separated the two germline ends. Written as DNA, the CDR3 is TGCAGCGTTGTAGGGGACACTGAAGCTTTCTTT. Translated, it gives CSVVGDTEAFF.